This T cell receptor beta chain was captured by sequencing in a study of blood T cell repertoires in COVID-19. Study summary: From T cells, B-cell-depleted T cells, or PBMCs came the material, which was cDNA or gDNA.

The table came from immunoSEQ multiplex PCR; TCRdb's copy has only in-frame clones and leaves some out. This table holds approximately 390,000 clones, around 90% found once. Trimming took off 0 bases at V and 5 bases at J, with 15 bases between the two ends. The V gene's germline CDR1 is KGHDR and CDR2 SFDVKD. This CDR3 region has 17 residues. This clone occurred once. What was sequenced was peripheral blood. This TCR came from a man younger than 35 with active or convalescent COVID-19. The chain combines TRBV24-1 with TRBJ2-2; the D gene is possibly TRBD2 (6 bases). CDR3 coding DNA: TGTGCCACCAGTGATTTGTTTCCCGGGGGACGGACCGGGGAGCTGTTTTTT. The encoded protein is CATSDLFPGGRTGELFF.